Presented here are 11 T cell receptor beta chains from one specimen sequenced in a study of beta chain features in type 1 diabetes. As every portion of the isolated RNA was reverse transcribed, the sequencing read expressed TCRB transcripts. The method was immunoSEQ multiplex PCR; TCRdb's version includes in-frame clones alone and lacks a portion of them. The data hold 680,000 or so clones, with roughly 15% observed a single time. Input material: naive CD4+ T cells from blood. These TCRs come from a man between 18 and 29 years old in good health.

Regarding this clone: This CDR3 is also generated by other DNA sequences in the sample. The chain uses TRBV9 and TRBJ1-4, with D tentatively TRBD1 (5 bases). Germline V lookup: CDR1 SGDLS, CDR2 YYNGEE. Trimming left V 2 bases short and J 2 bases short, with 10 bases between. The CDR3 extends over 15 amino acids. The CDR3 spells CASSVAGTTNEKLFF. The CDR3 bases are TGTGCCAGCAGCGTGGCTGGGACCACTAATGAAAAACTGTTTTTT. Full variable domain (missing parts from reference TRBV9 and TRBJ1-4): DSGVTQTPKHLITATGQRVTLRCSPRSGDLSVYWYQQSLDQGLQFLIQYYNGEERAKGNILERFSAQQFPDLHSELNLSSLELGDSALYFCASSVAGTTNEKLFFGSGTQLSVL.

The CDR3 sequence is CASAASGSTDTQYF. The DNA for the CDR3 is TGTGCTAGTGCTGCTAGCGGGAGCACAGATACGCAGTATTTT. This chain links TRBV12-5 with TRBJ2-3; 8 bases agree with TRBD2. Germline CDR1 LGHNT, CDR2 FRNRAP. This CDR3 is 14 amino acids long. After removal of 7 bases from V and 0 bases from J, the junction contained 3 bases not matched to a gene. Together with reference TRBV12-5 and TRBJ2-3, the CDR3 gives the full variable domain: DARVTQTPRHKVTEMGQEVTMRCQPILGHNTVFWYRQTMMQGLELLAYFRNRAPLDDSGMPKDRFSAEMPDATLATLKIQPSEPRDSAVYFCASAASGSTDTQYFGPGTRLTVL.

CDR3: CARQDHSNQPQHF. CDR3 bases: TGTGCCAGGCAAGACCATAGCAATCAGCCCCAGCATTTT. This chain uses TRBV7-8 with TRBJ1-5; D remains unclear. The germline gives CDR1 SGHVS, CDR2 FQNEAQ. Trimming left V 9 bases short and J 0 bases short, with 9 bases between. The CDR3 extends over 13 amino acids.

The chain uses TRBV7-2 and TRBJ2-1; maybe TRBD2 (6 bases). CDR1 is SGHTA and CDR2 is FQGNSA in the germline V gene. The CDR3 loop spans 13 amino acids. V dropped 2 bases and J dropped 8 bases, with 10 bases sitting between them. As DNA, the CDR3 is TGTGCCAGCAGCTTAAAGGGAGGCGATGAGCAGTTCTTC. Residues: CASSLKGGDEQFF. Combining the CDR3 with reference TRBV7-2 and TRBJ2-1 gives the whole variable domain GAGVSQSPSNKVTEKGKDVELRCDPISGHTALYWYRQSLGQGLEFLIYFQGNSAPDKSGLPSDRFSAERTGGSVSTLTIQRTQQEDSAVYLCASSLKGGDEQFFGPGTRLTVL.

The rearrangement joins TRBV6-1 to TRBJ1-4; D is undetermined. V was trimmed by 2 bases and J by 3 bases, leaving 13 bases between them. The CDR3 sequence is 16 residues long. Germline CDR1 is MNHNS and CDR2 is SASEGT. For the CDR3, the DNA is TGTGCCAGCAGTGAAAGACTCTCGGGGTCTAATGAAAAACTGTTTTTT. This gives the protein CASSERLSGSNEKLFF.

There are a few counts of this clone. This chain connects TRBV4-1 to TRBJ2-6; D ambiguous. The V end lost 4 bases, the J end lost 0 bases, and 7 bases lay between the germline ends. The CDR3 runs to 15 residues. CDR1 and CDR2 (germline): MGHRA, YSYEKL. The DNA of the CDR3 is TGCGCCAGCAGCCTCAGGCTCTCTGGGGCCAACGTCCTGACTTTC. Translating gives CASSLRLSGANVLTF.

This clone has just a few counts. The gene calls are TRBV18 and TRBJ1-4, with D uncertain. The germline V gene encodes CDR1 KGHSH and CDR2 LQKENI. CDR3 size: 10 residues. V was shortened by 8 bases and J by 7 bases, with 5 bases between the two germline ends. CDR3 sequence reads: CASRSEKLFF. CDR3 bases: TGTGCCAGCCGTAGTGAAAAACTGTTTTTT. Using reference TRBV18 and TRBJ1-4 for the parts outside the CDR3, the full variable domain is NAGVMQNPRHLVRRRGQEARLRCSPMKGHSHVYWYRQLPEEGLKFMVYLQKENIIDESGMPKERFSAEFPKEGPSILRIQQVVRGDSAAYFCASRSEKLFFGSGTQLSVL.

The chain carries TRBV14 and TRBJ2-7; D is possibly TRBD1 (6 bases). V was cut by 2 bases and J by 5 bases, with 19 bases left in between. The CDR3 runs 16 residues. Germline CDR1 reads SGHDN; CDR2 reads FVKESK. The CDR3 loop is CASSQLTRQAWDEQYF. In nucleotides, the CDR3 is TGTGCCAGCAGCCAATTGACCCGACAGGCGTGGGACGAGCAGTACTTC.

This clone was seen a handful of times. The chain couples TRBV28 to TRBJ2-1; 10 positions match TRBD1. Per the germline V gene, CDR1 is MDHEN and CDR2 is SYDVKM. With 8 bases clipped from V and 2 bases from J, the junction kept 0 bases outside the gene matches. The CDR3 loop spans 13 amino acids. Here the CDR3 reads CASDRGPYNEQFF. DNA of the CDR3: TGTGCCAGCGACAGGGGGCCCTACAATGAGCAGTTCTTC.

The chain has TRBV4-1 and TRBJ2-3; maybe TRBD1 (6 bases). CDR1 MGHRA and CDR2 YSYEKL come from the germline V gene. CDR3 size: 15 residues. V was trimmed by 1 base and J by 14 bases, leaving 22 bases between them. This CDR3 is CASSQAPLGGFDLYF. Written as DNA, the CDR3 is TGCGCCAGCAGCCAAGCGCCTTTAGGGGGATTTGACCTGTATTTT.

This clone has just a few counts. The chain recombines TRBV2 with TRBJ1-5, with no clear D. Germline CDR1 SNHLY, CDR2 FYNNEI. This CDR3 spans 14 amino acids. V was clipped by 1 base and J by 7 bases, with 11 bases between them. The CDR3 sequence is CASSEELSSQPQHF. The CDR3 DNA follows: TGTGCCAGCAGTGAAGAGCTCAGCAGCCAGCCCCAGCATTTT. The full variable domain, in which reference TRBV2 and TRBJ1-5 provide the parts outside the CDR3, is EPEVTQTPSHQVTQMGQEVILRCVPISNHLYFYWYRQILGQKVEFLVSFYNNEISEKSEIFDDQFSVERPDGSNFTLKIRSTKLEDSAMYFCASSEELSSQPQHFGDGTRLSIL.